One and the same sample provided the 30 T cell receptor beta chains below, sequenced in a study of T cell responses to AZD1222 COVID-19 vaccine (dated by TCRdb to about 2021). Preparation of the library involved the immunoSEQ multiplex PCR assay. Entries here come from immuneACCESS through TCRdb and include only in-frame sequences with V and J called. Some clones fail to appear in such tables; in the studies checked, an unresolved V gene covers under half of the shortfall, and the cause of the remainder is unknown. This sample is represented by about 120,000 clones; over 75% of them were singletons. The ten largest clones take up 9.8% of the sample. In the paper's terms, the time point label means: baseline before first vaccination. Sample: peripheral blood, taken on day 0 of AZD1222 vaccination. These receptors all stem from an adult in good health.

The rearrangement links TRBV7-3 to TRBJ2-1; 8 nucleotides match TRBD2. The CDR3 runs 15 residues. With V trimmed by 0 bases and J by 7 bases, 5 bases remained unmatched. The germline V gene has CDR1 SGHTA and CDR2 FQGTGA. CDR3 sequence reads: CASSLTNGRANEQFF. CDR3 nucleotides: TGTGCCAGCAGCTTAACGAACGGGAGGGCAAATGAGCAGTTCTTC.

This chain links TRBV19 with TRBJ1-1, with D unclear. The CDR3 extends over 13 amino acids. The V gene's germline CDR1 is LNHDA and CDR2 SQIVND (reference sequence). V lost 2 bases and J 1 base, leaving 5 bases between the germline ends. This chain's CDR3 is CASSIYENTEAFF. Written as DNA, the CDR3 is TGTGCCAGTAGTATATACGAGAACACTGAAGCTTTCTTT.

The sample holds one count of this clone. The chain joins TRBV30 to TRBJ1-2; maybe TRBD1 (5 bases). V was pared by 1 base and J by 1 base, with 10 bases between. The germline gives CDR1 GTSNPN, CDR2 SVGIG (reference sequence). The CDR3 covers 14 residues. The CDR3 loop reads CAWSAPGGNYGYTF. The CDR3 DNA follows: TGTGCCTGGAGTGCCCCGGGGGGTAACTATGGCTACACCTTC.

V and J are TRBV6-1 and TRBJ2-4, with TRBD2 identical over 10 bases. The CDR3 runs 19 residues. Per germline, CDR1 MNHNS and CDR2 SASEGT. The trim removed 1 base at V and 0 bases at J, leaving 9 bases unmatched. CDR3 bases: TGTGCCAGCAGTGAAGTTGGACTAGCGGCCTTCCTAGCCAAAAACATTCAGTACTTC. This gives the protein CASSEVGLAAFLAKNIQYF.

This chain uses TRBV6-6 with TRBJ2-3; 10 bases line up with TRBD1. The ends lost 6 bases at V and 4 bases at J; junction bases unmatched: 7. Germline loops: CDR1 MNHNY, CDR2 SVGAGI (reference sequence). CDR3 length: 15 residues. This CDR3 is CASSSKTGGPDTQYF. The DNA of the CDR3 is TGTGCCAGCAGCTCGAAGACAGGGGGCCCAGATACGCAGTATTTT.

The V and J genes are TRBV7-2 and TRBJ1-2; TRBD1 aligns across 9 bases. The CDR3 extends over 15 amino acids. The germline gives CDR1 SGHTA, CDR2 FQGNSA. V gave up 0 bases and J gave up 7 bases; unmatched junction bases: 6. Written as DNA, the CDR3 is TGTGCCAGCAGCTTAGCTCAACAGGGGGCGGTTGGCTACACCTTC. Protein product: CASSLAQQGAVGYTF.

The rearrangement joins TRBV5-1 to TRBJ1-5; tentative D call: TRBD1 (6 bases). The CDR3 contains 16 residues. V was clipped by 0 bases and J by 0 bases, with 10 bases between them. Germline V gene lookup returns CDR1 SGHRS and CDR2 YFSETQ. The CDR3 reads CASSLGGLRSNQPQHF. In DNA, the CDR3 is TGCGCCAGCAGCTTGGGGGGGCTACGTAGCAATCAGCCCCAGCATTTT.

This clone came up a few times. This sequence joins TRBV12-3 or TRBV12-4 and TRBJ2-5; 9 bases agree with TRBD2. This CDR3 is built from 13 residues. Trimming cost V 3 bases and J 5 bases; bases outside gene matches: 1. CDR3 loop: CASSFGLAETQYF. DNA of the CDR3: TGTGCCAGCAGTTTCGGACTAGCGGAGACCCAGTACTTC.

J is TRBJ1-1 and V is TRBV7-9; 7 bases fit TRBD1. The V and J ends lost 5 bases and 12 bases, in that order; junction bases with no gene match: 12. The germline V gene encodes CDR1 SEHNR and CDR2 FQNEAQ (reference sequence). This CDR3 has 13 amino acids. The CDR3 nucleotides are TGTGCCAGCAGCGAGGGGGCAGGGCAGCCCCCTTTCTTT. Encoded protein: CASSEGAGQPPFF.

This chain uses TRBV10-3 with TRBJ1-6; D is undetermined. Germline V CDR1 and CDR2: ENHRY, SYGVKD. Trimming stripped 2 bases from V and 7 bases from J, with 3 bases between. The length of the CDR3 is 12 residues. CDR3 DNA: TGTGCCATCAGTGAGAGAAATTCACCCCTCCACTTT. Amino acids: CAISERNSPLHF.

This chain joins TRBV19 and TRBJ1-2, with D possibly matching TRBD1 (5 bases). The CDR3 is made up of 16 amino acids. Germline values: CDR1 LNHDA, CDR2 SQIVND (reference sequence). V lost 4 bases and J 2 bases, leaving 17 bases between the germline ends. The CDR3 spells CASSSGAGRSNYGYTF. The CDR3 DNA sequence: TGTGCCAGTAGTAGTGGGGCAGGGAGATCCAACTATGGCTACACCTTC.

V is TRBV4-3 and J is TRBJ1-3, with D perhaps TRBD1 (5 bases). CDR1 is LGHNA, CDR2 YSLEER, per germline. This CDR3 is built from 16 residues. V was shortened by 1 base and J by 0 bases, with 10 bases between the two germline ends. As DNA, the CDR3 is TGCGCCAGCAGCCAAGGGCCGACAGTCTCTGGAAACACCATATATTTT. Translated, it gives CASSQGPTVSGNTIYF.

This clone was seen only a few times. This chain joins TRBV5-5 and TRBJ2-1, with 8 positions matching TRBD1. Looked up from germline, CDR1 is SGHKS and CDR2 is YYEKEE (reference sequence). V was pared by 4 bases and J by 6 bases, with 12 bases of the junction left unmatched. The CDR3 is 16 amino acids. The CDR3, as DNA: TGTGCCAGCAGCGGCGGGACAGGATCAGAGGTCAATGAGCAGTTCTTC. Translating it yields CASSGGTGSEVNEQFF.

This clone was recorded once. The gene calls are TRBV18 and TRBJ2-3, with 7 bases identical to TRBD2. The CDR3 is 15 amino acids. CDR1 and CDR2 (germline): KGHSH, LQKENI. The V gene end was trimmed by 3 bases and the J gene end by 3 bases; junction bases not matched to a gene: 6. DNA of the CDR3: TGTGCCAGCTCACCGCCGGGGGGTAAAACAGATACGCAGTATTTT. Amino acid sequence: CASSPPGGKTDTQYF.

About this clone itself: At one end, the junction sequence differs from germline, possibly due to a read error. The chain couples TRBV7-7 to TRBJ2-5; a weak D match, TRBD1 (6 bases). The CDR3 covers 15 residues. CDR1 and CDR2 (germline): SSHAT, FNYEAQ (reference sequence). The CDR3 protein is CASSPYGTPQETQYF. CDR3 bases: TGTGCTAGCAGCCCCTACGGGACACCACAAGAGACCCAGTACTTC.

This chain uses TRBV25-1 with TRBJ1-3; a weak D match, TRBD1 (5 bases). CDR3 length: 16 residues. The germline CDR1 and CDR2 sequences are MGHDK and SYGVNS. Trimming cost V 6 bases and J 0 bases, with 15 bases left between them. This CDR3 is CASRGMGDRSGNTIYF. CDR3 sequence (DNA): TGTGCCAGCAGGGGTATGGGGGACCGCTCTGGAAACACCATATATTTT.

A word on this clone: Sequence at one end of the junction differs from germline and may be a read error. The chain employs TRBV5-8 and TRBJ1-2; 7 bases align to TRBD1. The length of the CDR3 is 15 residues. Per the germline V gene, CDR1 is SGHTS and CDR2 is YDEGEE. The CDR3 loop reads CASSLTGQLNHGYTF. The DNA for the CDR3 is TGTGCCAGCAGCTTAACGGGACAGCTTAACCATGGCTACACCTTC.

The CDR3 reads CASSPRMGNTEAFF. The CDR3 region has the DNA TGTGCCAGCAGCCCCCGGATGGGGAACACTGAAGCTTTCTTT. The chain recombines TRBV7-2 with TRBJ1-1; D is uncertain. Trimming cost V 5 bases and J 1 base, with 11 bases left between them. The germline V gene encodes CDR1 SGHTA and CDR2 FQGNSA. The CDR3 extends over 14 amino acids.

J is TRBJ1-2 and V is TRBV7-9; a possible D gene is TRBD1 (5 bases). Germline values: CDR1 SEHNR, CDR2 FQNEAQ (reference sequence). Trimming left V 4 bases short and J 2 bases short, with 8 bases between. This CDR3 has 13 amino acids. The CDR3 bases are TGTGCCAGCAGCTCCCAGGGCAACTATGGCTACACCTTC. Amino acids: CASSSQGNYGYTF.

This chain uses TRBV7-9 with TRBJ1-3, with 7 bases aligning to TRBD1. After removal of 0 bases from V and 0 bases from J, the junction contained 11 bases not matched to a gene. Germline CDR1 is SEHNR and CDR2 is FQNEAQ (reference sequence). This CDR3 is built from 19 residues. The CDR3 spells CASSLAPAGQRPSGNTIYF. CDR3 nucleotide sequence: TGTGCCAGCAGCTTAGCGCCCGCGGGACAGAGACCCTCTGGAAACACCATATATTTT.

The rearrangement joins TRBV24-1 to TRBJ2-7; 9 nucleotides match TRBD1. The V segment lost 7 bases and the J segment 4 bases; nucleotides outside the gene matches: 4. There are 13 residues in the CDR3. The germline V gene has CDR1 KGHDR and CDR2 SFDVKD. As DNA, the CDR3 is TGTGCCACCAGCCCGGGACAGGGTTACGAGCAGTACTTC. It codes for CATSPGQGYEQYF.

The gene calls are TRBV5-4 and TRBJ2-7, with a possible D match to TRBD2 (5 bases). This CDR3 is built from 13 residues. Per the germline V gene, CDR1 is SGHNT and CDR2 is YYREEE (reference sequence). Trimming cost V 2 bases and J 3 bases, with 9 bases left between them. The CDR3 coding sequence is TGTGCCAGCAGCTTTGGACGGGACTACGAGCAGTACTTC. Its protein product is CASSFGRDYEQYF. Looking up the rest from reference TRBV5-4 and TRBJ2-7 gives the full variable domain: ETGVTQSPTHLIKTRGQQVTLRCSSQSGHNTVSWYQQALGQGPQFIFQYYREEENGRGNFPPRFSGLQFPNYSSELNVNALELDDSALYLCASSFGRDYEQYFGPGTRLTVT.

This clone was observed a single time. The rearrangement links TRBV28 to TRBJ1-1; 9 nucleotides agree with TRBD1. With V trimmed by 1 base and J by 1 base, 4 bases remained unmatched. The CDR3 runs to 16 residues. Germline lookup yields CDR1 MDHEN and CDR2 SYDVKM. The CDR3 loop reads CASSLSPGQGNTEAFF. In nucleotides, the CDR3 is TGTGCCAGCAGTTTATCCCCGGGACAGGGGAACACTGAAGCTTTCTTT.

The chain is built from TRBV4-1 and TRBJ1-3; D perhaps matches TRBD1 (5 bases). From germline, CDR1 is MGHRA and CDR2 YSYEKL. The CDR3 is made up of 16 amino acids. V was trimmed by 2 bases and J by 2 bases, leaving 13 bases between them. DNA of the CDR3: TGCGCCAGCAGCCAACCTACTGGGACGGCTGGAAACACCATATATTTT. Translated, it gives CASSQPTGTAGNTIYF.

Written as DNA, the CDR3 is TGTGCCAGCAGCCAACGTACCACCGGGACGGGCTCCTACGAGCAGTACTTC. This encodes CASSQRTTGTGSYEQYF. The chain links TRBV3-1 (or the pseudogene TRBV3-2) to TRBJ2-7; the D call may be TRBD1 or TRBD2 (5 bases each). Germline assignment: CDR1 LGHDT and CDR2 YNNKEL (reference sequence). The germline V and J ends were trimmed by 2 bases and 0 bases, with 17 bases remaining between them. CDR3 length equals 17 residues.

This clone appeared once. This rearrangement joins TRBV5-1 to TRBJ2-1; D not resolved. V lost 0 bases, J lost 6 bases, and 4 bases lay in between. There are 12 residues in the CDR3. The germline gives CDR1 SGHRS, CDR2 YFSETQ. CDR3 in amino acids: CASSLAGNEQFF. The CDR3 coding sequence is TGCGCCAGCAGCTTGGCAGGCAATGAGCAGTTCTTC.

The rearrangement joins TRBV7-9 to TRBJ1-2, with 12 positions matching TRBD1. In germline, CDR1 is SEHNR, CDR2 FQNEAQ (reference sequence). This CDR3 comprises 16 residues. The V and J ends lost 3 bases and 4 bases, in that order; junction bases with no gene match: 6. The CDR3 DNA follows: TGTGCCAGCAGCTTGGAACCGGGACAGGGGGCCTATGGCTACACCTTC. It is translated as CASSLEPGQGAYGYTF.

CDR3 coding DNA: TGTGCCAGCAGTGATACCGGGCTTGGGGGAAACACCATATATTTT. The encoded protein is CASSDTGLGGNTIYF. The rearrangement links TRBV25-1 to TRBJ1-3; D unclear. The germline V gene has CDR1 MGHDK and CDR2 SYGVNS. Trimming stripped 3 bases from V and 4 bases from J, with 13 bases between. The CDR3 is made up of 15 amino acids.

The rearrangement uses TRBV12-5 and TRBJ1-3; a weak D match, TRBD1 (5 bases). This CDR3 contains 16 residues. V was trimmed by 0 bases and J by 3 bases, leaving 12 bases between them. Per germline, CDR1 LGHNT and CDR2 FRNRAP. The CDR3 bases are TGTGCTAGTGGTTTGGTCCGGGGCGTCGTTGGAAACACCATATATTTT. This encodes CASGLVRGVVGNTIYF. The complete variable domain, with remaining parts taken from reference TRBV12-5 and TRBJ1-3, reads DARVTQTPRHKVTEMGQEVTMRCQPILGHNTVFWYRQTMMQGLELLAYFRNRAPLDDSGMPKDRFSAEMPDATLATLKIQPSEPRDSAVYFCASGLVRGVVGNTIYFGEGSWLTVV.

The chain joins TRBV2 to TRBJ2-7; D is uncertain. There are 15 residues in the CDR3. Per germline, CDR1 SNHLY and CDR2 FYNNEI. The V end was cut by 7 bases, the J end by 6 bases, with 22 bases between. CDR3 amino acids: CASKGRPGISLEQYF. In nucleotides, the CDR3 is TGTGCCAGCAAGGGTCGACCCGGTATCAGCCTCGAGCAGTACTTC.